Below, one T cell receptor beta chain is given with its context. Antigen: not known. Each of the CD4+ naive, central memory, regulatory and stem cell-like memory populations was sorted via CD45RO/CCR7/CD25/CD127/CD95/CD27. These data are taken from a study of beta chain features in type 1 diabetes. Study details: Sorted cell examination encompassed about 110 million cells across all samples. General study findings and limits: The study found moderately but significantly shorter TCRB CDR3s in all four CD4+ subsets of Type 1 diabetes patients.

The CDR3 sequence is 15 residues long. The junction had 6 bases not matched to a gene; V was cut back by 5 bases and J by 0 bases. Per the germline V gene, CDR1 is LNHDA and CDR2 is SQIVND (reference sequence). Expressed TCRB transcripts were sequenced, since all the RNA that had been isolated was reverse transcribed. The protocol was immunoSEQ multiplex PCR, while the TCRdb copy is restricted to in-frame clones and leaves out a portion. Among 200,000 to 250,000 clones listed, around 9.9% were seen once. The sequenced sample was central memory CD4+ T cells from blood. This TCR was recovered from a young man in good health. The V and J genes are TRBV19 and TRBJ2-5; TRBD1 matches 7 bases. The DNA for the CDR3 is TGTGCCAGTAGTTCGGGACAGTCGTACCAAGAGACCCAGTACTTC. It yields the protein CASSSGQSYQETQYF.